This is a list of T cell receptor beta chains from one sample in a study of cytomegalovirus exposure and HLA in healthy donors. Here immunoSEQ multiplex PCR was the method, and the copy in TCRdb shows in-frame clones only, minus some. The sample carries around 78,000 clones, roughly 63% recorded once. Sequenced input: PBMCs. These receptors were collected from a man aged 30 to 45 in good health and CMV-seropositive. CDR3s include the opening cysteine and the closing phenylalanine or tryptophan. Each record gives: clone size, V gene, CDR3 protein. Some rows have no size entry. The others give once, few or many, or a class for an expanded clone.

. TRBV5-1 CASSLGWGPGKETQYF
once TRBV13 CASSSPGALAGGWNTGELFF
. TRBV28 CASSLQGGASQSPLHF
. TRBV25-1 CASSAGVNNYGYTF
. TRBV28 CASSPETGTYEQYF
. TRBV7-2 CASSRDRRSQETQYF
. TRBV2 CASRADRTSTDTQYF
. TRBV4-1 CASSQGGIPEQYF
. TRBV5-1 CASSTSQNTGELFF
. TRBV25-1 CASSEGGSTDTQYF
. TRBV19 CASGLERATGELFF
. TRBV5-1 CASSLGQPTNEKLFF
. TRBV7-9 CASSPRGTGDTEAFF
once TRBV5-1 CASSFLGGTQETQYF
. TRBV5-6 CASSLMGREANEKLFF
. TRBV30 CAWSVAGGRNTEAFF
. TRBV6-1 CASSVDNNNSPLHF
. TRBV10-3 CAISGSSSYNEQFF
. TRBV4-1 CASSQDLAGGYYNEQFF
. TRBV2 CASSDEQGGRSPLHF
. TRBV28 CASSLQGGASQSPLHF
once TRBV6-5 CASTTDRADEKLFF
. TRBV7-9 CASSSGGGIRNREGEKLFF
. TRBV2 CASSPSGVSYEQYF
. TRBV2 CASSGTGYGCTF
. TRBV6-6 CASNYETANTEAFF
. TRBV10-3 CAISERVVSSYEQYF
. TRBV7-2 CASTHWALRTGKYEQYF
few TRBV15 CATSKRDRVAYSPLHF
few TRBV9 CASSASGGTDTQYF
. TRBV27 CASSASGGAGETQYF
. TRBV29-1 CSGREIKETQYF